One and the same sample provided the 12 T cell receptor beta chains below, sequenced in a study of Tregs in tolerant kidney transplant recipients. Clones were sequenced by immunoSEQ multiplex PCR, and TCRdb holds only the in-frame ones, with some missing. The table records about 77,000 clones, about 98% of them present only once. Here the sequenced sample was CD4+ T cells from blood, taken before the transplant. The source is a human donor who received a combined kidney and bone marrow transplant.

This clone is a singleton in its sample. The chain recombines TRBV11-2 with TRBJ2-5; 7 bases fit TRBD1. This CDR3 comprises 16 residues. Looked up from germline, CDR1 is SGHAT and CDR2 is FQNNGV. Trimming removed 0 bases from V and 7 bases from J; junction bases left unmatched: 11. CDR3 nucleotides: TGTGCCAGCAGCTTAGATCGGGACAGCCTACAGGGGACCCAGTACTTC. Translating gives CASSLDRDSLQGTQYF. The whole variable domain, filled in from reference TRBV11-2 and TRBJ2-5, reads EAGVAQSPRYKIIEKRQSVAFWCNPISGHATLYWYQQILGQGPKLLIQFQNNGVVDDSQLPKDRFSAERLKGVDSTLKIQPAKLEDSAVYLCASSLDRDSLQGTQYFGPGTRLLVL.

V and J are TRBV29-1 and TRBJ2-1, with D maybe TRBD1 (6 bases). CDR1 is SQVTM and CDR2 is ANQGSEA in the germline V gene. With 7 bases removed from V and 2 bases from J, the gap between germline ends came to 27 bases. CDR3 length: 18 amino acids. Here the CDR3 reads CSARTVPKSPLTYNEQFF. The DNA of the CDR3 is TGCAGCGCGCGGACAGTGCCAAAAAGCCCATTGACCTACAATGAGCAGTTCTTC.

The chain is built from TRBV28 and TRBJ2-3, with 10 positions matching TRBD2. Germline values: CDR1 MDHEN, CDR2 SYDVKM. The ends lost 3 bases at V and 0 bases at J; junction bases unmatched: 9. The CDR3 runs 18 residues. Here the CDR3 reads CASSFRTSGVPSTDTQYF. The CDR3 DNA reads TGTGCCAGCAGTTTTCGCACTAGCGGGGTACCAAGCACAGATACGCAGTATTTT.

The rearrangement joins TRBV25-1 to TRBJ1-4; D is possibly TRBD1 (5 bases). The CDR3 totals 16 residues. Trimming removed 3 bases at V and 0 bases at J, with 11 bases between. CDR1 is MGHDK and CDR2 is SYGVNS in the germline V gene. In DNA, the CDR3 is TGTGCCAGCAGTGAGGGGCTTGTTGCAACTAATGAAAAACTGTTTTTT. It specifies CASSEGLVATNEKLFF.

The gene calls are TRBV21-1 and TRBJ1-2; TRBD1, the table's D call, lacks a check against the DNA. TRBV21-1 is marked as a pseudogene. CDR3 length: 19 residues. CDR3 nucleotide sequence: TGTGCCAGCAGCCAGTCCCGGGACAGGGTCAACCTCTTGAACTATGGCTACACCTTC. Encoded protein: CASSQSRDRVNLLNYGYTF.

The V gene is TRBV7-9, the J gene TRBJ2-1; TRBD2 is a possible D gene (6 bases). CDR1 SEHNR and CDR2 FQNEAQ come from the germline V gene (reference sequence). The length of the CDR3 is 14 residues. The V gene lost 4 bases and the J gene lost 1 base, with 8 bases spanning the gap. The CDR3 nucleotides are TGTGCCAGCAGCTGGGGGGTGTCCTACAATGAGCAGTTCTTC. Its protein is CASSWGVSYNEQFF.

The gene calls are TRBV7-2 and TRBJ2-1; TRBD2 matches 10 bases. The CDR3 totals 16 residues. The germline CDR1 and CDR2 sequences are SGHTA and FQGNSA. Trimming removed 0 bases from V and 4 bases from J; junction bases left unmatched: 3. Here the CDR3 DNA reads TGTGCCAGCAGCTTAGCCACGGGACTAGCGTACAATGAGCAGTTCTTC. Its protein is CASSLATGLAYNEQFF.

The rearrangement uses TRBV9 and TRBJ2-1; D possibly corresponds to TRBD2 (6 bases). Per the germline V gene, CDR1 is SGDLS and CDR2 is YYNGEE. The CDR3 runs to 13 residues. Trimming removed 3 bases from V and 9 bases from J, with 13 bases in between. The CDR3 spells CASSALEGFEQFF. CDR3 in DNA: TGTGCCAGCAGCGCCCTGGAGGGGTTTGAGCAGTTCTTC.

This rearrangement joins TRBV18 to TRBJ2-7; a possible D gene is TRBD1 (7 bases). V lost 2 bases to trimming and J lost 6 bases, with 20 bases between them. From germline, CDR1 is KGHSH and CDR2 LQKENI. There are 16 residues in the CDR3. DNA for the CDR3: TGTGCCAGCTCACCATCGACAGGGAGGTATCCTGCCGAGCAGTACTTC. It specifies CASSPSTGRYPAEQYF.

The chain uses TRBV30 and TRBJ2-3, with 13 bases matching TRBD2. CDR3 length: 16 amino acids. V shed 5 bases and J 6 bases; nucleotides not matched to a gene: 11. Germline assignment: CDR1 GTSNPN and CDR2 SVGIG (reference sequence). This chain's CDR3 is CAWQGLAGLVSDTQYF. The CDR3 DNA reads as TGTGCCTGGCAGGGACTAGCGGGATTAGTATCGGATACGCAGTATTTT.

The chain combines TRBV5-4 with TRBJ1-4; 8 nucleotides line up with TRBD1. The ends lost 4 bases at V and 8 bases at J; junction bases unmatched: 7. The CDR3 contains 14 residues. Germline values: CDR1 SGHNT, CDR2 YYREEE (reference sequence). The CDR3 region is CASSADRGREKLFF. The CDR3 region has the DNA TGTGCCAGCAGCGCAGACAGGGGCAGGGAAAAACTGTTTTTT.

This chain links TRBV13 with TRBJ2-7, with 11 bases matching TRBD2. CDR3 length equals 15 residues. Looked up from germline, CDR1 is PRHDT and CDR2 is FYEKMQ (reference sequence). Trimming cost V 5 bases and J 7 bases; bases outside gene matches: 10. CDR3 sequence: CASSPPSGGQGEQYF. The CDR3 coding sequence is TGTGCCAGCAGCCCGCCTAGCGGGGGGCAAGGGGAGCAGTACTTC. The whole variable domain, filled in from reference TRBV13 and TRBJ2-7, reads AAGVIQSPRHLIKEKRETATLKCYPIPRHDTVYWYQQGPGQDPQFLISFYEKMQSDKGSIPDRFSAQQFSDYHSELNMSSLELGDSALYFCASSPPSGGQGEQYFGPGTRLTVT.